The rows below give T cell receptor beta chains drawn from one sample of a study of T cells in localized non-small cell lung cancer. Using immunoSEQ multiplex PCR, the repertoire was profiled, and TCRdb retains in-frame clones only, with some absent. The sample has under 75,000 clones, 70% to 90% seen once; the top ten hold 20% to 25%. The material was peripheral blood, obtained before any cancer treatment. These TCRs come from a male donor older than 55 with stage III squamous cell lung carcinoma. Each CDR3 is given with its conserved first and last residue. Each record gives: J gene, V gene, D gene, clone size, CDR3 protein, CDR3 DNA. The D gene is left open where the match is weak. Only some rows state a clone size, as once, few, many or a class for expanded clones.

TRBJ2-1 TRBV30 . once CAWSLGQYNEQFF TGTGCCTGGAGTTTAGGACAGTACAATGAGCAGTTCTTC
TRBJ2-5 TRBV30 . . CAWSVGYPSQETQYF TGTGCCTGGAGTGTAGGCTACCCCTCCCAAGAGACCCAGTACTTC
TRBJ1-2 TRBV7-2 . . CASSLAGAYGYTF TGTGCCAGCAGCTTAGCAGGGGCCTATGGCTACACCTTC
TRBJ1-1 TRBV28 . few CASRRTLNTEAFF TGTGCCAGCAGGAGGACATTGAACACTGAAGCTTTCTTT
TRBJ1-1 TRBV30 . . CAWSGRPMNTEAFF TGTGCCTGGAGTGGTAGACCGATGAACACTGAAGCTTTCTTT
TRBJ2-5 TRBV28 TRBD2 few CASSLAGRGGETQYF TGTGCCAGTTCCCTGGCGGGGCGGGGGGGAGAGACCCAGTACTTC
TRBJ1-1 TRBV6-6 . . CASSYGSSNTEAFF TGTGCCAGCAGTTATGGGAGTTCGAACACTGAAGCTTTCTTT
TRBJ2-7 TRBV9 TRBD1 . CASSVGGDSIYEQYF TGTGCCAGCAGCGTAGGAGGGGACAGTATCTACGAGCAGTACTTC
TRBJ1-1 TRBV6-1 TRBD1 . CASREQGASTEAFF TGTGCCAGCAGAGAACAGGGGGCTAGCACTGAAGCTTTCTTT
TRBJ2-3 TRBV7-9 TRBD2 . CASSGTSGRTDTQYF TGTGCCAGCAGCGGGACTAGCGGCCGCACAGATACGCAGTATTTT
TRBJ1-5 TRBV6-5 TRBD1 . CASSYLQGGNQPQHF TGTGCCAGCAGTTACTTACAGGGGGGCAATCAGCCCCAGCATTTT
TRBJ1-2 TRBV14 . few CASSQLRDYGYTF TGTGCCAGCAGCCAGTTGCGAGACTATGGCTACACCTTC
TRBJ1-5 TRBV6-6 . . CASSYMGPSQPQHF TGTGCCAGCAGTTACATGGGGCCGAGTCAGCCCCAGCATTTT
TRBJ1-1 TRBV6-5 . . CASSSLGQHTEAFF TGTGCCAGCAGTAGCCTCGGACAGCATACTGAAGCTTTCTTT
TRBJ2-3 TRBV25-1 . . CASGDRFRPDTQYF TGTGCCAGCGGCGACAGGTTTCGACCAGATACGCAGTATTTT
TRBJ2-4 TRBV4-2 TRBD2 . CASSIGGADKNIQYF TGTGCCAGCAGCATCGGGGGGGCGGACAAAAACATTCAGTACTTC
TRBJ1-1 TRBV13 TRBD1 once CASSRGQGTEAFF TGTGCCAGCAGCCGGGGACAGGGAACTGAAGCTTTCTTT
TRBJ1-3 TRBV30 . . CAWSAGALGNTIYF TGTGCCTGGAGTGCAGGAGCACTCGGAAACACCATATATTTT